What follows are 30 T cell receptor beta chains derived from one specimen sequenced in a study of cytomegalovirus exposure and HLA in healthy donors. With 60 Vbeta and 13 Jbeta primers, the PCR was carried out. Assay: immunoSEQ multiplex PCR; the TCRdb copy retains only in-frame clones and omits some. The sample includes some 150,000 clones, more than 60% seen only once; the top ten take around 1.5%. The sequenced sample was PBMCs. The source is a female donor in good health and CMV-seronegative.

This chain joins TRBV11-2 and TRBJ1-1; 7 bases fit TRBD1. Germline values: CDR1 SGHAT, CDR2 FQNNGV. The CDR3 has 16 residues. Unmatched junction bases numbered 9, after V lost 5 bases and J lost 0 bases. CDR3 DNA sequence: TGTGCCAGCAGCCCCAGGACAGGACCTATGAACACTGAAGCTTTCTTT. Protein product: CASSPRTGPMNTEAFF.

Here the CDR3 reads CASRNTGTSGRRGTDTQYF. The DNA for the CDR3 is TGCGCCAGCAGGAATACCGGGACTAGCGGGAGGCGGGGCACAGATACGCAGTATTTT. The gene calls are TRBV5-1 and TRBJ2-3; 15 bases are a match to TRBD2. CDR1 and CDR2 (germline): SGHRS, YFSETQ. There are 19 residues in the CDR3. After removal of 5 bases from V and 1 base from J, the junction contained 11 bases not matched to a gene. Based on the CDR3 plus reference TRBV5-1 and TRBJ2-3, the full variable domain is KAGVTQTPRYLIKTRGQQVTLSCSPISGHRSVSWYQQTPGQGLQFLFEYFSETQRNKGNFPGRFSGRQFSNSRSEMNVSTLELGDSALYLCASRNTGTSGRRGTDTQYFGPGTRLTVL.

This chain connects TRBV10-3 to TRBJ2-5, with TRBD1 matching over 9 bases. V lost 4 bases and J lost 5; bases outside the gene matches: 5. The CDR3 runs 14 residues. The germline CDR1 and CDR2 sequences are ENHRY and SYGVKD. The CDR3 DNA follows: TGTGCCATCAGTGGGACAGGGGCGACGGAGACCCAGTACTTC. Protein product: CAISGTGATETQYF.

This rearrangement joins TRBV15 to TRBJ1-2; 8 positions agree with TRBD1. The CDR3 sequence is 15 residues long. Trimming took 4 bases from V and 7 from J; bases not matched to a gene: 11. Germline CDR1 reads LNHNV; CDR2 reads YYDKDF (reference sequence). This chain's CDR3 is CATSKGAGGIGGYTF. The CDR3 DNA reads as TGTGCCACCAGCAAAGGGGCAGGGGGCATTGGTGGCTACACCTTC.

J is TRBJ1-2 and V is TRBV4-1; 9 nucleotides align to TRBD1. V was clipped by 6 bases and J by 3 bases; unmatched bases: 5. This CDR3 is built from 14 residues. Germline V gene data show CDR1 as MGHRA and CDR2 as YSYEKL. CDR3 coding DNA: TGCGCCAGCAGGAGGACAGGGGTATACTATGGCTACACCTTC. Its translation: CASRRTGVYYGYTF.

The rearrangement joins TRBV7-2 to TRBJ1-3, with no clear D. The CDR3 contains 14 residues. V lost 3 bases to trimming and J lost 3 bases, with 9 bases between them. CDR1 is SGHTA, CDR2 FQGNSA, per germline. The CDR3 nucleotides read TGTGCCAGCAGCTTTATCGCAGATGGAAACACCATATATTTT. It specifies CASSFIADGNTIYF.

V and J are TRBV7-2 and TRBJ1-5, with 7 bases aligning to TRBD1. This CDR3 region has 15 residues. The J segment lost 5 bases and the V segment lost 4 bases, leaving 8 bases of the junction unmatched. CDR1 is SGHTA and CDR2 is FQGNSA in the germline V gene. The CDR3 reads CASSSGQINYQPQHF. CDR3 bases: TGTGCCAGCAGCTCGGGACAGATAAATTATCAGCCCCAGCATTTT.

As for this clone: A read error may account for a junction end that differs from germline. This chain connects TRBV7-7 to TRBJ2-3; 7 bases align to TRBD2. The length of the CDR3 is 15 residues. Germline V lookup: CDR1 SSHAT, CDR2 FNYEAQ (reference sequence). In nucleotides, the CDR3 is TGTGCTAGCAGCTTATTAGGTAGCGGGTCAGATACGCAGTATTTT. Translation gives CASSLLGSGSDTQYF. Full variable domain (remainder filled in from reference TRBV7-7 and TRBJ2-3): GAGVSQSPRYKVTKRGQDVTLRCDPISSHATLYWYQQALGQGPEFLTYFNYEAQPDKSGLPSDRFSAERPEGSISTLTIQRTEQRDSAMYRCASSLLGSGSDTQYFGPGTRLTVL.

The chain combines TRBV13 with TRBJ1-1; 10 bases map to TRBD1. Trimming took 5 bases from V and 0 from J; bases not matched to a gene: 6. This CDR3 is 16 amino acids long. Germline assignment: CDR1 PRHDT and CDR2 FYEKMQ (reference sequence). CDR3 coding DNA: TGTGCCAGCAGCAGCCGGGACAGGGGAATGAACACTGAAGCTTTCTTT. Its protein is CASSSRDRGMNTEAFF.

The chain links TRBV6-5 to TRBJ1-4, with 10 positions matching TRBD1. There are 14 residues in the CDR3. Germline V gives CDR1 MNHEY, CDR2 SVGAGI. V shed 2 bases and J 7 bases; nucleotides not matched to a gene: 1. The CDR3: CASSYGQGVEKLFF. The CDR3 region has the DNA TGTGCCAGCAGTTACGGACAGGGGGTTGAAAAACTGTTTTTT.

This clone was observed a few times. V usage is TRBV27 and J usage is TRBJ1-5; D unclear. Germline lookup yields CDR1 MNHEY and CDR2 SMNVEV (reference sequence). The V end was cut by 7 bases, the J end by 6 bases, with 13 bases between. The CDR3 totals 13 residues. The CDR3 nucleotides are TGTGCCAGCACCCGGGGTGAAGGTCAGCCCCAGCATTTT. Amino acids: CASTRGEGQPQHF.

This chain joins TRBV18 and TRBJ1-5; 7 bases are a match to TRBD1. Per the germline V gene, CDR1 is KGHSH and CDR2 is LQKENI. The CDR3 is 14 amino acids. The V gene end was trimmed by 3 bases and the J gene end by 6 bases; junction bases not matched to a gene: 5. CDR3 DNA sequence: TGTGCCAGCTCACCCGACAGGGTGGGTCAGCCCCAGCATTTT. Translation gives CASSPDRVGQPQHF.

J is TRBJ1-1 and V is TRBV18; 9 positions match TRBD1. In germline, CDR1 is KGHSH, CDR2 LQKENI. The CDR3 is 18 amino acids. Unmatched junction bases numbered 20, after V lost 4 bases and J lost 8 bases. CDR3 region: CASSRDRVTGGLGSEAFF. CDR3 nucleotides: TGTGCCAGCTCACGGGACAGGGTTACCGGAGGTCTAGGGTCGGAAGCTTTCTTT.

CDR3: CASSQPTGTSGSYEQYF. CDR3 nucleotide sequence: TGTGCCAGCAGCCAGCCCACCGGGACTAGCGGGTCCTACGAGCAGTACTTC. The chain employs TRBV4-2 and TRBJ2-7; TRBD2 matches 12 bases. The CDR3 has 17 amino acids. Germline CDR1 LGHNA, CDR2 YNFKEQ. The V gene end was trimmed by 3 bases and the J gene end by 1 base; junction bases not matched to a gene: 7.

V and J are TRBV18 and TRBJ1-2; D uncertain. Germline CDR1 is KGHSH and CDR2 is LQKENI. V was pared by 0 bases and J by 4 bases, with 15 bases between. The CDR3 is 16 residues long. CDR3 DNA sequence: TGTGCCAGCTCACCACCGGCAGTTCCCCACAGCTATGGCTACACCTTC. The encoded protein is CASSPPAVPHSYGYTF.

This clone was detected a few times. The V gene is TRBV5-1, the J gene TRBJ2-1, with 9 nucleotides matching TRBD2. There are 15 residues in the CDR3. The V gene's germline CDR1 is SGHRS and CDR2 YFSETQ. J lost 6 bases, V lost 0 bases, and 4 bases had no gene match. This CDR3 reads CASSLDGTSTNEQFF. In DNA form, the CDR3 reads TGCGCCAGCAGCTTGGATGGGACTAGCACCAATGAGCAGTTCTTC.

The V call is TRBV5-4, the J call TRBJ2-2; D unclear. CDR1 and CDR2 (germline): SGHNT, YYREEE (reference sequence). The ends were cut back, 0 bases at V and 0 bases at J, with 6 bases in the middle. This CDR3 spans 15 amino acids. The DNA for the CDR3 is TGTGCCAGCAGCTTGGCGTCAGCGAACACCGGGGAGCTGTTTTTT. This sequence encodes CASSLASANTGELFF.

The CDR3 DNA reads as TGTGCCAGTAGTGGGGGCTCGAACACTGAAGCTTTCTTT. This translates into CASSGGSNTEAFF. V gene TRBV19 combines with J gene TRBJ1-1; TRBD1 might be the D (6 bases). Per the germline V gene, CDR1 is LNHDA and CDR2 is SQIVND (reference sequence). The CDR3 runs to 13 residues. Between the trimmed V and J ends, which lost 5 bases and 1 base, there was a span of 8 bases.

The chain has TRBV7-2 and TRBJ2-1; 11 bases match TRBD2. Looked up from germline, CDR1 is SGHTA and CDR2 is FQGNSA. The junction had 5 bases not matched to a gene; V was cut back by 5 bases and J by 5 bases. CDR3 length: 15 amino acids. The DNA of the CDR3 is TGTGCCAGCAGCGTACAACTAGCGGGAGACAATGAGCAGTTCTTC. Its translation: CASSVQLAGDNEQFF.

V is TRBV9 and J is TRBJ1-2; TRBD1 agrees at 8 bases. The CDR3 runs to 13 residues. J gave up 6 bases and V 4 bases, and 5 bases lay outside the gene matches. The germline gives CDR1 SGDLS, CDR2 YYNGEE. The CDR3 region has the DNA TGTGCCAGCAGCATAGGACAGGGCGATGGCTACACCTTC. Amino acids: CASSIGQGDGYTF.

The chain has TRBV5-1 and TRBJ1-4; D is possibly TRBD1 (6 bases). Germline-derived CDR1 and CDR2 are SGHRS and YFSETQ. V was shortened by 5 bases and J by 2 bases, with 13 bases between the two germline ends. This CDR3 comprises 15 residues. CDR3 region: CASRRQVATNEKLFF. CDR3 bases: TGCGCCAGCAGGAGACAGGTGGCCACTAATGAAAAACTGTTTTTT.

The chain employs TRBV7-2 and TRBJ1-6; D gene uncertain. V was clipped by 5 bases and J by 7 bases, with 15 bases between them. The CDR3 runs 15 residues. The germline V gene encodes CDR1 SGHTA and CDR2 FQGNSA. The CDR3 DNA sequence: TGTGCCAGCAGCCAATCCCGGGTCGCGAATTCACCCCTCCACTTT. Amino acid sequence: CASSQSRVANSPLHF. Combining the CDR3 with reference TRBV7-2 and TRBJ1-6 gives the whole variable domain GAGVSQSPSNKVTEKGKDVELRCDPISGHTALYWYRQSLGQGLEFLIYFQGNSAPDKSGLPSDRFSAERTGGSVSTLTIQRTQQEDSAVYLCASSQSRVANSPLHFGNGTRLTVT.

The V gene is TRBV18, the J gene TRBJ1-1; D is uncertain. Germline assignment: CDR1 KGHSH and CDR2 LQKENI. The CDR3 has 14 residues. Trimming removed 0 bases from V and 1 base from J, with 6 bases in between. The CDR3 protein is CASSPPQANTEAFF. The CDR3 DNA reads TGTGCCAGCTCACCACCCCAGGCGAACACTGAAGCTTTCTTT.

The CDR3 nucleotides are TGTGCCAGCAGTTACCGGTACGAGCAGTACTTC. Amino acids: CASSYRYEQYF. This chain uses TRBV6-1 with TRBJ2-7; D remains ambiguous. Trimming removed 5 bases at V and 4 bases at J, with 6 bases between. The germline gives CDR1 MNHNS, CDR2 SASEGT. There are 11 residues in the CDR3.

CDR3 amino acids: CASTEWTGTPMNTEAFF. Here the CDR3 DNA reads TGTGCCAGTACCGAATGGACAGGGACCCCAATGAACACTGAAGCTTTCTTT. V usage is TRBV19 and J usage is TRBJ1-1, with TRBD1 matching 8 bases. CDR1 is LNHDA, CDR2 SQIVND, per germline (reference sequence). V was clipped by 7 bases and J by 0 bases; unmatched bases: 13. The CDR3 totals 17 residues.

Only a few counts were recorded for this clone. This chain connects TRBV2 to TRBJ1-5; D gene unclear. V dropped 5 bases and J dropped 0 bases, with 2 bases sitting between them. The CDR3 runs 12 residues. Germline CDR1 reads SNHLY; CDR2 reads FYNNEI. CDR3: CASSLSNQPQHF. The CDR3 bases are TGTGCCAGCAGTCTTAGCAATCAGCCCCAGCATTTT.

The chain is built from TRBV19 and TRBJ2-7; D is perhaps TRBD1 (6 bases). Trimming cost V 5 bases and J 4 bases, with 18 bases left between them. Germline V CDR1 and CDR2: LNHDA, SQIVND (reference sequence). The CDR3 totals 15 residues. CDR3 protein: CASSSPSAGEYEQYF. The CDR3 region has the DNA TGTGCCAGTAGTTCTCCTTCGGCAGGGGAATACGAGCAGTACTTC.

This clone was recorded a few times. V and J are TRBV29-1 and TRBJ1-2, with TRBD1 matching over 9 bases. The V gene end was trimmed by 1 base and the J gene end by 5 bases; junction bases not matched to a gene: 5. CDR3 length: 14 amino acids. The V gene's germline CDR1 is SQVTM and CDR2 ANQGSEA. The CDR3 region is CSVEGIQGAYGYTF. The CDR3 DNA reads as TGCAGCGTTGAAGGGATACAGGGGGCTTATGGCTACACCTTC. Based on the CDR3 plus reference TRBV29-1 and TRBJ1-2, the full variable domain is SAVISQKPSRDICQRGTSLTIQCQVDSQVTMMFWYRQQPGQSLTLIATANQGSEATYESGFVIDKFPISRPNLTFSTLTVSNMSPEDSSIYLCSVEGIQGAYGYTFGSGTRLTVV.

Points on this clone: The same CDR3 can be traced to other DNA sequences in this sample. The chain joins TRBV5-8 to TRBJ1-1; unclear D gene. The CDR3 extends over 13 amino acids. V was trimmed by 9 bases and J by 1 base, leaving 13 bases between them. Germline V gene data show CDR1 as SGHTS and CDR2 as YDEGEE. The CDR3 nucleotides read TGTGCCACGCACTCACTAGAGAACACTGAAGCTTTCTTT. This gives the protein CATHSLENTEAFF.

The CDR3 nucleotides are TGTGCCAGTGACCCGGGACAGGGGGCGGGTGGCTACACCTTC. This gives the protein CASDPGQGAGGYTF. This rearrangement joins TRBV19 to TRBJ1-2; 12 bases are shared with TRBD1. V lost 8 bases and J lost 7; bases outside the gene matches: 8. Germline V CDR1 and CDR2: LNHDA, SQIVND (reference sequence). The CDR3 sequence is 14 residues long.